This TCR beta chain was identified during a study of shared T cell receptors in the human thymus. The CDR3 covers 16 residues. V was pared by 2 bases and J by 2 bases, with 1 base of the junction left unmatched. Germline CDR1 reads SGDLS; CDR2 reads YYNGEE. Sequenced by immunoSEQ multiplex PCR; TCRdb stores in-frame clones only, minus some. The sample includes more than 550,000 clones, more than 75% of them seen just once. To note about this clone: Other DNA sequences in the same sample also yield this CDR3.

This sample was shared with a second study, whose subject was human thymus T cells. That paper states: Related research has reported that thymic repertoires overlap highly among unrelated individuals.

The chain has TRBV9 and TRBJ2-5; 15 bases line up with TRBD2. This TCR was sampled from a boy in the first two years of life with a congenital heart defect. The sample taken for sequencing was thymocytes. In DNA form, the CDR3 reads TGTGCCAGCAGCGTCGGACTAGCGGGGGGGCAAGAGACCCAGTACTTC. It is translated as CASSVGLAGGQETQYF.